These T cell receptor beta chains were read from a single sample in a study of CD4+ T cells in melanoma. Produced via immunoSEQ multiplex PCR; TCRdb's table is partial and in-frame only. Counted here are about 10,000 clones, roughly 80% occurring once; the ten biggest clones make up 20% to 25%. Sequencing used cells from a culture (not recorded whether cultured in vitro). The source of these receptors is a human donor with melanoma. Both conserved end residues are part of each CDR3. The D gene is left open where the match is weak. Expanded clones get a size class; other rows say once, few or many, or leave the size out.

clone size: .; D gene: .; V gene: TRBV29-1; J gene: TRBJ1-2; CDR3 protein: CSVEASRTENYGYTF; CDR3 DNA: TGCAGCGTTGAAGCCTCCCGGACAGAGAACTATGGCTACACCTTC
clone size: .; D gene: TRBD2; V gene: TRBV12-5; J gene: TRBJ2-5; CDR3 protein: CASGLTSGGRETQYF; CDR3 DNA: TGTGCTAGTGGTTTGACTAGCGGGGGAAGAGAGACCCAGTACTTC
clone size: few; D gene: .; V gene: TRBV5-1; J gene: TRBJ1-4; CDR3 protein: CASSLGVATNEKLFF; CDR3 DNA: TGCGCCAGCAGCTTGGGGGTTGCAACTAATGAAAAACTGTTTTTT
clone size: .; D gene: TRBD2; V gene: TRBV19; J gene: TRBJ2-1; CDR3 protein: CASMRGGLGEQFF; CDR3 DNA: TGTGCCAGTATGCGGGGGGGCTTGGGTGAGCAGTTCTTC
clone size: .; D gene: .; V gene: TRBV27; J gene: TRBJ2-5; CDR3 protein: CASSLRPRGEETQYF; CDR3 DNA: TGTGCCAGCAGTTTACGTCCCAGAGGGGAAGAGACCCAGTACTTC
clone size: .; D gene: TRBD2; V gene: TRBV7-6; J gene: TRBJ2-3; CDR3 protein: CASSLKRAGGLSDTQYF; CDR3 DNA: TGTGCCAGCAGCTTAAAAAGAGCGGGGGGGTTGTCAGATACGCAGTATTTT
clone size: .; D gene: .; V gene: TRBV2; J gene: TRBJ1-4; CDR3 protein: CAGRGSREKLFF; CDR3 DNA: TGTGCCGGAAGGGGATCTAGGGAAAAACTGTTTTTT
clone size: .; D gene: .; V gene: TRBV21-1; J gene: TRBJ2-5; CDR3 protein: CASSKLRRRRGQETQYF; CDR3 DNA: TGTGCCAGCAGCAAATTGCGGCGCAGGAGGGGCCAAGAGACCCAGTACTTC
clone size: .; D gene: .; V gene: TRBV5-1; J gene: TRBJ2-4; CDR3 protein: CASSSRGSKNIQYF; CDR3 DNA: TGCGCCAGCAGCTCGCGGGGTTCCAAAAACATTCAGTACTTC
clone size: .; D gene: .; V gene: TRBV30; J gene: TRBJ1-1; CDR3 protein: CAWSSRSLGNTEAFF; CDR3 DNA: TGTGCCTGGAGTTCCCGATCCTTGGGCAACACTGAAGCTTTCTTT
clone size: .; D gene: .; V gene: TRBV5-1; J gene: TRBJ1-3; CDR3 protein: CASSLGLMVSGNTIYF; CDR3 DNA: TGCGCCAGCAGCTTGGGGTTGATGGTCTCTGGAAACACCATATATTTT
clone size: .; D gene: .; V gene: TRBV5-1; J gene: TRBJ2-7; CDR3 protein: CASSSQDRTYEQYF; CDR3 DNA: TGCGCCAGCAGCTCCCAGGACAGAACCTACGAGCAGTACTTC
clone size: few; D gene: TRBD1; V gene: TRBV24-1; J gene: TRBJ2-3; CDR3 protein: CATSDRGQGADTQYF; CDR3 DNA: TGTGCCACCAGTGACCGGGGACAGGGGGCTGATACGCAGTATTTT
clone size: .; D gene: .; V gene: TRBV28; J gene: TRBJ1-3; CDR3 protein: CASSRGRGLGGNTIYF; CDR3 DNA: TGTGCCAGCAGTCGGGGGAGGGGTTTGGGAGGAAACACCATATATTTT
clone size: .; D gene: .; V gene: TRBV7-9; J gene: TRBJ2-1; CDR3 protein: CASEGGAYNEQFF; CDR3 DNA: TGTGCCAGCGAGGGGGGGGCTTACAATGAGCAGTTCTTC
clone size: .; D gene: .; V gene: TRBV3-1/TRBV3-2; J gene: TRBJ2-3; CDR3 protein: CASSQPYSATDTQYF; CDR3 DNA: TGTGCCAGCAGCCAACCGTACAGCGCCACAGATACGCAGTATTTT
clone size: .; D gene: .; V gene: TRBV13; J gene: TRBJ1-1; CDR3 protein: CASSLGWVQMNTEAFF; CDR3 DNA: TGTGCCAGCAGCTTAGGATGGGTACAAATGAACACTGAAGCTTTCTTT
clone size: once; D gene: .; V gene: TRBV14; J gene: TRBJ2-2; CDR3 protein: CASSQDGRTGELFF; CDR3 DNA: TGTGCCAGCAGCCAAGACGGTCGTACGGGGGAGCTGTTTTTT
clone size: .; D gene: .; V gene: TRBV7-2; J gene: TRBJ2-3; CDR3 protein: CASSLSRGGYTDTQYF; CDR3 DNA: TGTGCCAGCAGCTTATCGAGAGGGGGGTACACAGATACGCAGTATTTT
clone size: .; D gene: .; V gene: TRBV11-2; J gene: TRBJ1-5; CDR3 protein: CASSTYSNQPQHF; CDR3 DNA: TGTGCCAGCAGCACATATAGCAATCAGCCCCAGCATTTT
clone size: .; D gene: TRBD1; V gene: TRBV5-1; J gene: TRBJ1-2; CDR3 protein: CASSWTTGEDGYTF; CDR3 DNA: TGCGCCAGCAGCTGGACGACAGGGGAGGATGGCTACACCTTC
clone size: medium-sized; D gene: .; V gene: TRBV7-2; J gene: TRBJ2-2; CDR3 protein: CASSFKGRDTGELFF; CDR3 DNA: TGTGCCAGCAGCTTCAAGGGAAGGGACACCGGGGAGCTGTTTTTT
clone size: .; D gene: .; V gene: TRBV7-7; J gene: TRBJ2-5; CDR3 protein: CASSPIPGPLYQETQYF; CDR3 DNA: TGTGCCAGCAGCCCGATCCCGGGACCGCTATACCAAGAGACCCAGTACTTC
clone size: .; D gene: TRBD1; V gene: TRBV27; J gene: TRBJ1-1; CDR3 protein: CASSSAGQPNTEAFF; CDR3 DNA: TGTGCCAGCAGTTCCGCGGGACAGCCGAACACTGAAGCTTTCTTT
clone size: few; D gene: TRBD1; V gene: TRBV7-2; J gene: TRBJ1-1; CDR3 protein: CASSFSGQTFYTEAFF; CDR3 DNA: TGTGCCAGCAGCTTCTCGGGACAGACTTTTTACACTGAAGCTTTCTTT
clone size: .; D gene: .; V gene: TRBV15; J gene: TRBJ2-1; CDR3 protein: CATSRDLTWGGLLTPYNEQFF; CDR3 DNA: TGTGCCACCAGCAGAGATCTTACGTGGGGGGGCCTCTTAACCCCCTACAATGAGCAGTTCTTC
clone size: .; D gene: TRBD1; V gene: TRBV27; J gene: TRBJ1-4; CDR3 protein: CASSTTGRKLFF; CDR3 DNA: TGTGCCAGCAGCACGACAGGGAGAAAACTGTTTTTT
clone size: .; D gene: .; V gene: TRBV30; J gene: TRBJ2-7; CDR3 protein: CAWSGGQRDGQYF; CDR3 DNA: TGTGCCTGGAGTGGAGGGCAGCGAGACGGGCAGTACTTC
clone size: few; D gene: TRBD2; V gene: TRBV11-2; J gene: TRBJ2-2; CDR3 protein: CASSKGLAVNTGELFF; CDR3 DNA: TGTGCCAGCAGCAAAGGACTAGCGGTGAACACCGGGGAGCTGTTTTTT
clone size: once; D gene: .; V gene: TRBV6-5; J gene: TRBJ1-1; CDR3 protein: CASTPMPTGVAEAFF; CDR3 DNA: TGTGCCAGCACCCCAATGCCGACAGGAGTTGCTGAAGCTTTCTTT
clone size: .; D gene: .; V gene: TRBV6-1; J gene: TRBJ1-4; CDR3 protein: CASSEASATNEKLFF; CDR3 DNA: TGTGCCAGCAGTGAAGCAAGTGCAACTAATGAAAAACTGTTTTTT
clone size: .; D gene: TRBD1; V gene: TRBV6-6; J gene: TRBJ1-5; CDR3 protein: CASRVTGGNSNQPQHF; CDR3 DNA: TGTGCCAGCCGCGTGACAGGGGGAAATAGCAATCAGCCCCAGCATTTT
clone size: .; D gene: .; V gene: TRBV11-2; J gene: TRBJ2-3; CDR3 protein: CASSLEILNAGGLNTQYF; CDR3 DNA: TGTGCCAGCAGCTTAGAGATTCTAAACGCCGGGGGTTTGAATACGCAGTATTTT
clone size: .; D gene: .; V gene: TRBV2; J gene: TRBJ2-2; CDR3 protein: CASSIARGPIGELFF; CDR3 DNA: TGTGCCAGCTCCATCGCGCGGGGACCGATCGGGGAGCTGTTTTTT
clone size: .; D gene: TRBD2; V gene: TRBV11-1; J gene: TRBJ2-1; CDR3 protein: CASSFWGGNEQFF; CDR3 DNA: TGTGCCAGCAGCTTCTGGGGGGGGAATGAGCAGTTCTTC
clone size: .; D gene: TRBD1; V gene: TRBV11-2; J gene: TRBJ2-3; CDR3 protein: CASSSGTGGFGDTQYF; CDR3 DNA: TGTGCCAGCAGCTCAGGGACAGGGGGGTTCGGGGATACGCAGTATTTT